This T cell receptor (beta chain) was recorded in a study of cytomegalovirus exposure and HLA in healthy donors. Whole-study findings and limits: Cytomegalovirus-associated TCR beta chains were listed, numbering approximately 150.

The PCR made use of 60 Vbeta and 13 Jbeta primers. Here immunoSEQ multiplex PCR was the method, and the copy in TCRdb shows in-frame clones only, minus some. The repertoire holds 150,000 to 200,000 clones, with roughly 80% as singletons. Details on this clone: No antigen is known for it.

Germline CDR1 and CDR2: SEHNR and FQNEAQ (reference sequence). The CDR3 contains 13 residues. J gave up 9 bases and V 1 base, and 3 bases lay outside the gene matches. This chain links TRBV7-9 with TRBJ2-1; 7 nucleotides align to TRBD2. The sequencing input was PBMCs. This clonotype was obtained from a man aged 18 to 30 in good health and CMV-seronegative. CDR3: CASSLVLAPEQFF. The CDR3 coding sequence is TGTGCCAGCAGCTTAGTACTAGCGCCTGAGCAGTTCTTC.